The TCR beta chain described here comes from a study of Ad26.COV2.S vaccination and SARS-CoV-2 variants (dated by TCRdb to the early 2020s). In terms of the full investigation: Vaccine-arm donors came from COV1001, a multicentre, randomized, double-blind, placebo-controlled phase I-IIa trial of Ad26.COV2.S in healthy adults. Ad26.COV2.S was administered intramuscularly at a dose of 5x10^10 or 1x10^11 viral particles, either as one shot or as two shots given 56 days apart. The specificity and breadth of SARS-CoV-2-reactive T cell receptors after Ad26.COV2.S vaccination were assessed by TCRbeta repertoire sequencing. A total of approximately 30 samples were included in the TCR-sequenced set, comprising approximately 20 Ad26.COV2.S vaccine recipients, 5 placebo recipients and 8 SARS-CoV-2 convalescent individuals. Trial participants were randomized into five groups of five: low-dose or high-dose Ad26.COV2.S given once or twice, or placebo on both occasions. Investigators remained blinded to trial group allocation during experiments and outcome assessment.

What the work shows at the level of the full study, not this receptor alone: Comparing responses between vaccine doses or regimens was not something the study was powered to do. Vaccine and placebo recipients had similar non-spike TCR breadth, a finding consistent with the vaccine containing only spike. After vaccination, spike-specific CD8+ and CD4+ T cell responses were reported to show substantial breadth. The authors noted that the TCR breadth and depth analyses may have underestimated total T cell responses. Ad26.COV2.S recipients had higher spike-specific TCR breadth than placebo recipients (P = 0.0014).

The immunoSEQ Assay was used to sequence TCRbeta CDR3 regions. After extraction, genomic DNA underwent amplification by bias-controlled multiplex PCR, followed by high-throughput sequencing. Processing in the source paper ran as follows. To quantify the absolute abundance of every unique TCRbeta CDR3 region, sequences were collapsed and filtered. T cell fraction was estimated by normalizing TCRbeta template counts to usable DNA, which was measured by amplifying reference genes present in all nucleated cells. Repertoire TCRs were annotated as SARS-CoV-2-specific when V gene, CDR3 amino acid sequence and J gene were exactly matched to a known reactive TCR set. The reference SARS-CoV-2 TCR set was derived from MIRA and filtered for enrichment in COVID-19-positive ImmuneCODE repertoires, a step that removed public or cross-reactive TCRs. Drawing on the MIRA antigens, annotated TCRs were analysed further at the level of specific ORF or position within ORF. Depth was the summed frequency of annotated unique rearrangements, while breadth was defined as annotated unique rearrangements over total unique productive rearrangements. Two-sided Wilcoxon rank-sum tests were applied when comparing TCR breadth between groups. This immuneACCESS table, as held by TCRdb, lists in-frame sequences with V and J called but not all clones. Of the missing ones, under half trace to an unresolved V gene in checked studies; the others have no known cause. That table supplies the V and J calls and clone size; D and trimming were determined from the DNA. Across this sample there are about 400,000 clones, with approximately 90% seen only once. About 2% of the sample is held by the ten biggest clonotypes.

The sample's treatment or condition, from its label and the paper: some 19 received Ad26.COV2.S at low or high dose, single or two shots; several received placebo; per-sample allocation not given. Repertoires of vaccine and placebo recipients were sequenced from samples collected on day 63 after the first injection. Cohort 1b enrolled 25 or so adults aged 18-55 years at a single site in Boston, USA, between 29 July and 7 August 2020. As a vaccine, Ad26.COV2.S was a replication-incompetent adenovirus type 26 vector that expressed a prefusion-stabilized SARS-CoV-2 spike protein derived from the original Wuhan strain. Details on this clone: Its binding antigen is unknown. Base qualities are not recorded, but no much larger clone differs from it by a single base.

V is trimmed back by 0 bases and J by 9 bases, and the junction contains 7 bases that no gene match accounts for. The CDR3, from cysteine to phenylalanine, totals 16 residues. CDR3 DNA only is kept here, 48 bases in frame from base 1. Reading the germline V gene gives CDR1 KGHSH and CDR2 LQKENI. The chain employs TRBV18 and TRBJ2-1; 11 central bases correspond to TRBD2. The clonotype comes from a person aged 18-65 years who received the Ad26.COV2.S COVID-19 vaccine or a placebo. The source was peripheral blood, collected in a trial of Ad26.COV2.S vaccine versus placebo. The nucleotide sequence is TGTGCCAGCTCACCACCCGGGTTAGCGGGAGGGGGTGAGCAGTTCTTC. This codes for CASSPPGLAGGGEQFF. Supplemented by the reference TRBV18 and TRBJ2-1 proteins around the CDR3, the complete variable domain is NAGVMQNPRHLVRRRGQEARLRCSPMKGHSHVYWYRQLPEEGLKFMVYLQKENIIDESGMPKERFSAEFPKEGPSILRIQQVVRGDSAAYFCASSPPGLAGGGEQFFGPGTRLTVL.